Below are 26 T cell receptor beta chains sequenced from a single sample in a study of prognosis after radiotherapy for stage I lung cancer (dated by TCRdb to the early 2020s). The instrument was an Illumina HiSeq 3000. Two rounds of multiplex PCR on genomic DNA were used to amplify the TCR beta CDR3 region. In the first PCR round, primers specific to each TRBV and TRBJ gene were used, and the primer sequences were filed in Chinese patent CN105087789A. TCRdb trimmed public reads at Q25 via fastp, called clones via MiXCR and kept in-frame beta chains. Every entry covers one CDR3 protein and lists the most common genes and DNA from its rows. Within this sample are fewer than 14,000 distinct CDR3 sequences, with about 53% of them counted one time only. Around 6.5% of the sample is taken by the ten largest. Sequencing was performed on PBMCs, taken before or after stereotactic body radiation therapy (not recorded which). The receptors here all came from a donor aged 50 or older with non-small cell lung cancer.

This clonotype was observed many times. This rearrangement joins TRBV15 to TRBJ1-1, with 8 positions matching TRBD1. This CDR3 spans 16 amino acids. V was clipped by 4 bases and J by 6 bases; unmatched bases: 13. Germline V CDR1 and CDR2: LNHNV, YYDKDF (reference sequence). CDR3 amino acids: CATSISRTGLVSEAFF. As DNA, the CDR3 is TGTGCCACCAGCATTTCCCGGACAGGGCTTGTCTCTGAAGCTTTCTTT.

Of note for this clonotype: This may come from a read error, since a much larger clone is one base off. This chain uses TRBV20-1 with TRBJ2-3; D is possibly TRBD1 (5 bases). The CDR3 has 14 amino acids. Germline V lookup: CDR1 DFQATT, CDR2 SNEGSKA (reference sequence). CDR3 nucleotides: TGCCGTGCTACGGACACCTTCGTTATAGATACGCAGTATTTT. Translation gives CRATDTFVIDTQYF.

The CDR3 sequence is CASSPMNSGIQETQYF. The DNA of the CDR3 is TGCGCCAGCAGCCCCATGAATAGCGGGATCCAAGAGACCCAGTACTTC. This sequence joins TRBV5-1 and TRBJ2-5; 8 bases match TRBD2. V lost 4 bases and J lost 1; bases outside the gene matches: 9. This CDR3 contains 16 residues. CDR1 and CDR2 from the germline V gene are SGHRS and YFSETQ. The entire variable domain, with the rest obtained from reference TRBV5-1 and TRBJ2-5, is as follows: KAGVTQTPRYLIKTRGQQVTLSCSPISGHRSVSWYQQTPGQGLQFLFEYFSETQRNKGNFPGRFSGRQFSNSRSEMNVSTLELGDSALYLCASSPMNSGIQETQYFGPGTRLLVL.

By its share, this clonotype is medium-sized. This rearrangement joins TRBV28 to TRBJ1-3; 7 bases match TRBD1. This CDR3 region has 13 residues. J gave up 6 bases and V 6 bases, and 5 bases lay outside the gene matches. Germline V lookup: CDR1 MDHEN, CDR2 SYDVKM. This CDR3 is CASSRQGPNTIYF. The CDR3 DNA follows: TGTGCCAGCAGCAGACAGGGCCCAAACACCATATATTTT.

Judged by abundance, this clonotype is medium-sized (0.01 to 0.1%). The CDR3 spells CASSFPDRGNYGYTF. CDR3 DNA: TGTGCCAGCAGCTTTCCGGACAGGGGGAACTATGGCTACACCTTC. V is TRBV11-3 and J is TRBJ1-2, with TRBD1 matching 10 bases. The V segment lost 3 bases and the J segment 2 bases; nucleotides outside the gene matches: 3. This CDR3 has 15 amino acids. Germline lookup yields CDR1 SGHNT and CDR2 YENEEA.

The V gene is TRBV6-5, the J gene TRBJ1-1; D remains unclear. V was shortened by 2 bases and J by 0 bases, with 7 bases between the two germline ends. The CDR3 totals 14 residues. CDR1 and CDR2 (germline): MNHEY, SVGAGI. The CDR3 protein is CASSYVALNTEAFF. The CDR3 bases are TGTGCCAGCAGTTACGTTGCTTTGAACACTGAAGCTTTCTTT.

This clonotype was detected once. CDR3 DNA sequence: TGCAGTGCTAGTCCTATCGGGAAAGGATACGAGCAGTACTTC. Translating gives CSASPIGKGYEQYF. The chain links TRBV20-1 to TRBJ2-7; tentative D call: TRBD2 (5 bases). The CDR3 sequence is 14 residues long. The germline CDR1 and CDR2 sequences are DFQATT and SNEGSKA (reference sequence). V was pared by 3 bases and J by 4 bases, with 16 bases between.

Details on this clonotype: One end of the junction does not line up with germline, which may come from a read error. The rearrangement joins TRBV9 to TRBJ1-2, with a tentative D call TRBD1 (6 bases). Germline V gene sequence: CDR1 SGDLS, CDR2 YYNGEE. The CDR3 has 13 residues. The CDR3 is CASSAGHVYGYTF. DNA of the CDR3: TGCGCCAGCAGCGCGGGACACGTGTATGGCTACACCTTC.

This clonotype turned up a few times. This may come from a read error, since a much larger clone is one base off. V is TRBV5-1 and J is TRBJ2-5, with 8 bases identical to TRBD1. The CDR3 totals 15 residues. Per the germline V gene, CDR1 is SGHRS and CDR2 is YFSETQ. The chain's CDR3 is CASSAHGQGKEAQYF. Here the CDR3 DNA reads TGCGCCAGCAGCGCCCACGGACAGGGAAAAGAGGCCCAGTACTTC.

This chain links TRBV5-1 with TRBJ1-6; D is ambiguous. V dropped 0 bases and J dropped 6 bases, with 7 bases sitting between them. The CDR3 sequence is 14 residues long. Germline values: CDR1 SGHRS, CDR2 YFSETQ. DNA for the CDR3: TGCGCCAGCAGCTTGGAACAGACTAATTCACCCCTCCACTTT. Its translation: CASSLEQTNSPLHF.

The chain carries TRBV6-2 or TRBV6-3 and TRBJ2-2, with unresolved D. The CDR3 has 15 residues. Germline loops: CDR1 MNHEY, CDR2 SVGEGT. The ends were cut back, 5 bases at V and 0 bases at J, with 10 bases in the middle. The CDR3 DNA follows: TGTGCCAGCAGTCCCTTGGCAGCGAACACCGGGGAGCTGTTTTTT. This encodes CASSPLAANTGELFF.

By sample fraction, this clonotype is medium-sized (0.01 to 0.1%). The CDR3 spells CATLGGGPETQYF. CDR3 in DNA: TGTGCCACCCTAGGGGGCGGACCCGAGACCCAGTACTTC. V gene TRBV24-1 combines with J gene TRBJ2-5; 7 bases agree with TRBD1. Germline CDR1 is KGHDR and CDR2 is SFDVKD. The length of the CDR3 is 13 residues. V gave up 9 bases and J gave up 5 bases; unmatched junction bases: 8.

This clonotype is deemed medium-sized (0.01 to 0.1%). This chain uses TRBV6-2 or TRBV6-3 with TRBJ2-7; 7 nucleotides match TRBD2. CDR1 is MNHEY and CDR2 is SVGEGT in the germline V gene. The CDR3 runs 14 residues. J lost 6 bases, V lost 0 bases, and 5 bases had no gene match. The CDR3 here is CASSYSSGRAEQYF. DNA of the CDR3: TGTGCCAGCAGTTACTCTTCAGGGAGGGCCGAGCAGTACTTC.

This clonotype was detected once. V usage is TRBV28 and J usage is TRBJ2-6, with D possibly matching TRBD2 (5 bases). Trimming pared 5 bases from V and 2 bases from J, leaving 10 bases between. This CDR3 spans 15 amino acids. Germline CDR1 reads MDHEN; CDR2 reads SYDVKM. The CDR3, as DNA: TGTGCCAGCAGTCCCGGACTTGCTGGGGCCAACGTCCTGACTTTC. It codes for CASSPGLAGANVLTF.

This clonotype is medium-sized within its sample. The rearrangement uses TRBV28 and TRBJ2-7; D gene uncertain. The length of the CDR3 is 14 residues. The germline gives CDR1 MDHEN, CDR2 SYDVKM. V was cut by 10 bases and J by 0 bases, with 16 bases left in between. The CDR3 DNA sequence: TGTGCCATTAGGTCCGGCCCCAGCTCCTACGAGCAGTACTTC. It encodes CAIRSGPSSYEQYF.

This clonotype was recorded once. At one end the junction does not follow the germline gene, possibly because of a read error. The chain has TRBV15 and TRBJ2-3, with no clear D. Germline lookup yields CDR1 LNHNV and CDR2 YYDKDF (reference sequence). The CDR3 covers 16 residues. The CDR3 here is CATIRARSPITDTQYF. CDR3 sequence (DNA): TGTGCCACCATCAGAGCGCGGTCACCTATCACAGATACGCAGTATTTT. The entire variable domain, with the rest obtained from reference TRBV15 and TRBJ2-3, is as follows: DAMVIQNPRYQVTQFGKPVTLSCSQTLNHNVMYWYQQKSSQAPKLLFHYYDKDFNNEADTPDNFQSRRPNTSFCFLDIRSPGLGDTAMYLCATIRARSPITDTQYFGPGTRLTVL.

By its share, this clonotype is medium-sized. The rearrangement uses TRBV12-3 or TRBV12-4 and TRBJ1-2; D is undetermined. V was shortened by 2 bases and J by 6 bases, with 16 bases between the two germline ends. The CDR3 totals 15 residues. The DNA of the CDR3 is TGTGCCAGCAGTTTATGGTCAGGCCCTTCCAATGGCTACACCTTC. Encoded protein: CASSLWSGPSNGYTF.

This clonotype ranks as medium-sized. The chain links TRBV30 to TRBJ1-6; D is possibly TRBD1 (5 bases). Between the trimmed V and J ends, which lost 1 base and 7 bases, there was a span of 17 bases. This CDR3 contains 16 residues. Germline V lookup: CDR1 GTSNPN, CDR2 SVGIG (reference sequence). CDR3 bases: TGTGCCTGGAGTGGGATCCCAGGGCCCACAAATTCACCCCTCCACTTT. Protein: CAWSGIPGPTNSPLHF.

The V and J genes are TRBV6-2 or TRBV6-3 and TRBJ2-3; D gene ambiguous. Trimming cost V 0 bases and J 13 bases, with 20 bases left between them. Per germline, CDR1 MNHEY and CDR2 SVGEGT. This CDR3 has 15 amino acids. In DNA form, the CDR3 reads TGTGCCAGCAGTTACTCGGGCGGCAGCACAGATAAGAAGTATTTT. Translating gives CASSYSGGSTDKKYF.

This clonotype was found many times. V gene TRBV10-3 combines with J gene TRBJ2-6; D perhaps matches TRBD1 (6 bases). The length of the CDR3 is 18 residues. Trimming removed 4 bases at V and 0 bases at J, with 16 bases between. Germline lookup yields CDR1 ENHRY and CDR2 SYGVKD. As DNA, the CDR3 is TGTGCCATCAGTGGGTGGGACACAACCCTCTCTGGGGCCAACGTCCTGACTTTC. Translated: CAISGWDTTLSGANVLTF.

The J gene is TRBJ2-7, the V gene TRBV20-1; 8 nucleotides match TRBD2. Trimming removed 1 base from V and 3 bases from J; junction bases left unmatched: 8. This CDR3 region has 15 residues. Germline loops: CDR1 DFQATT, CDR2 SNEGSKA (reference sequence). Written as DNA, the CDR3 is TGCAGTGCTAGAGTCCCGGGGGGGTGGCTCTACGAGCAGTACTTC. Translated: CSARVPGGWLYEQYF.

By share, this clonotype counts as medium-sized. The chain carries TRBV24-1 and TRBJ2-1; TRBD2 matches 9 bases. Per the germline V gene, CDR1 is KGHDR and CDR2 is SFDVKD. The CDR3 runs 16 residues. Germline trimming cut 5 bases from V and 7 bases from J; bases unmatched to any gene: 11. The CDR3 loop is CATSAYSGGRGNEQFF. Written as DNA, the CDR3 is TGTGCCACCAGTGCCTACAGCGGGGGGCGAGGTAATGAGCAGTTCTTC.

This clonotype has a count of ten or more. A much more abundant neighbour one base away suggests this may be a read error. The gene calls are TRBV15 and TRBJ1-5; the match to TRBD1 covers 7 bases. Per the germline V gene, CDR1 is LNHNV and CDR2 is YYDKDF (reference sequence). The V segment lost 4 bases and the J segment 4 bases; nucleotides outside the gene matches: 7. The CDR3 is 15 residues long. The CDR3 region has the DNA TGTGCCACCAGCATAGTCTCAGGGGGGAATCAGCCCCAGCATTTT. It yields the protein CATSIVSGGNQPQHF. The variable domain in full, completed from reference TRBV15 and TRBJ1-5, reads DAMVIQNPRYQVTQFGKPVTLSCSQTLNHNVMYWYQQKSSQAPKLLFHYYDKDFNNEADTPDNFQSRRPNTSFCFLDIRSPGLGDTAMYLCATSIVSGGNQPQHFGDGTRLSIL.

Turning to this clonotype: This probably arose from a read error, given a far larger clone one base away. The V and J genes are TRBV7-8 and TRBJ2-7, with D tentatively TRBD2 (5 bases). This CDR3 has 16 amino acids. V was shortened by 4 bases and J by 1 base, with 17 bases between the two germline ends. Germline loops: CDR1 SGHVS, CDR2 FQNEAQ. CDR3 protein: CASSYQRAGWSYEQYF. The CDR3 DNA reads TGTGCCAGCAGCTATCAGAGGGCCGGATGGTCCTACGAGCAGTACTTC.

By sample share, this clonotype is medium-sized (0.01 to 0.1%). This chain uses TRBV13 with TRBJ2-1; TRBD2 aligns across 12 bases. The CDR3 runs 15 residues. CDR1 is PRHDT, CDR2 FYEKMQ, per germline (reference sequence). V dropped 5 bases and J dropped 9; count of bases not matched to a gene: 8. CDR3 in DNA: TGTGCCAGCAGCCCTCTAGCGGGAGGGCCTGGTGAGCAGTTCTTC. Translating gives CASSPLAGGPGEQFF.

With regard to this clonotype: A far larger clone is just one base off, so this is likely a read error. The rearrangement links TRBV19 to TRBJ2-5; D perhaps matches TRBD2 (5 bases). The last part of the DNA fits TRBJ2-1 better; the J call may be wrong. This CDR3 is 13 amino acids long. Per germline, CDR1 LNHDA and CDR2 SQIVND (reference sequence). DNA for the CDR3: TGTGCCAGTAATGCGGGTTTTTGGGATGAGCAGTTCTTC. Translated: CASNAGFWDEQFF.